The present T cell receptor beta chain was sequenced within a study of blood T cell repertoires in COVID-19. Across the study: Some COVID-19 samples were acute and others convalescent; all came from the United States, Italy and Spain. Sample material is recorded as cDNA or gDNA derived from T cells, B-cell-depleted T cells, or PBMCs.

The repertoire was sequenced with immunoSEQ multiplex PCR; TCRdb's copy has only in-frame clones and lacks some. Of more than 300,000 clones detected, approximately 84% appear once; the ten largest clones hold less than 11%. Those enrolled, adults aged roughly 18 to 90 years, came from about two dozen US areas. Clinical history reported by participants formed the basis on which cohorts were assigned. The sequence derives from a woman aged 18-29 years who had recovered from COVID-19. The material sequenced was PBMCs or T cells enriched from blood (not recorded which).

CDR3 sequence reads: CAISDQGVSNQPQHF. The DNA of the CDR3 is TGTGCCATCAGTGACCAGGGGGTTAGCAATCAGCCCCAGCATTTT. The chain carries TRBV10-3 and TRBJ1-5; 7 bases align to TRBD1. Looked up from germline, CDR1 is ENHRY and CDR2 is SYGVKD. The CDR3 consists of 15 residues. V was pared by 3 bases and J by 0 bases, with 2 bases of the junction left unmatched.